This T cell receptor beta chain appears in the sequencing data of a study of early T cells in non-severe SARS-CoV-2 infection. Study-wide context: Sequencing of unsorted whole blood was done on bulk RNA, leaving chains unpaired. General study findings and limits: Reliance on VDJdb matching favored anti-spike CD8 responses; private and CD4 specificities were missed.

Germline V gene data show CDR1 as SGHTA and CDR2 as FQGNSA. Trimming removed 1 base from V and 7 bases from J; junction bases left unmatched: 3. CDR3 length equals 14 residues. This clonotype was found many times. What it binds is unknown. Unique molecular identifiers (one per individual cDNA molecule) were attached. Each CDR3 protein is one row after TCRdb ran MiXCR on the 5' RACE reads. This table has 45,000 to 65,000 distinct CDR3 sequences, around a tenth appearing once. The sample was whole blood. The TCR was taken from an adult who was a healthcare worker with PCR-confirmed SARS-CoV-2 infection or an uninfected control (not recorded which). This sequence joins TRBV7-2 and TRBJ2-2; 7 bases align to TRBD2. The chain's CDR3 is CASSLVPGGGELFF. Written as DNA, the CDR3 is TGTGCCAGCAGCTTAGTCCCGGGGGGCGGGGAGCTGTTTTTT.